This TCR beta chain was documented in a study of T cells after yellow fever vaccination. In the study overall: Any fraction with a low cell number was prepared using SMART-Seq v4 Ultra Low Input. Study results and caveats: Reappearance after the booster was observed for most primary-vaccination clones (around 96% CD4, about 91% CD8). Weaker in magnitude, the secondary response showed a faster peak on day 5 versus 15.

On this clonotype itself: Its antigen is currently unknown.

The CDR3 covers 15 residues. Trimming removed 1 base from V and 2 bases from J, with 9 bases in between. CDR1 is SGHNT and CDR2 is YENEEA in the germline V gene. TCRdb analysed the 5' RACE reads with MiXCR anew, one entry per CDR3 protein. The data show 200,000 to 250,000 distinct CDR3 sequences, about 7.1% seen once. The gene calls are TRBV11-3 and TRBJ2-1, with unresolved D. The input for sequencing was CD4+ T cells sorted from PBMCs, taken 15 days after the yellow fever booster vaccination. The TCR was taken from a man aged 30 to 39 who received the YFV17D yellow fever vaccine. The CDR3 sequence is CASSLGVYPYNEQFF. CDR3 bases: TGTGCCAGCAGCTTAGGGGTCTATCCCTACAATGAGCAGTTCTTC.